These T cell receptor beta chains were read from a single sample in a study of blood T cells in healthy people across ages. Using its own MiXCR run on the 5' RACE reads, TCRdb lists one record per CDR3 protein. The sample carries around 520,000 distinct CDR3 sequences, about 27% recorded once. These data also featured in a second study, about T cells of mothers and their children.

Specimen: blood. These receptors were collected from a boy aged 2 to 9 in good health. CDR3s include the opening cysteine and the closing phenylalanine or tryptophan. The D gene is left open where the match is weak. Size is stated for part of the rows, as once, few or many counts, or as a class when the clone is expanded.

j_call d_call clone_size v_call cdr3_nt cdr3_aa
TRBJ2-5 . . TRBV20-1 TGCAGTGCTAGAGTCCAGACGGGGCCTTATGAGCAGTACTTC CSARVQTGPYEQYF
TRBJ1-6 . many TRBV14 TGTGCCAGCAGCCAAGGTCCAGGGCTAGGAGCCCTCCACTTT CASSQGPGLGALHF
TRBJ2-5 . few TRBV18 TGTGCCAGCTCACCACCGGGGGACAACCAAGAGACCCAGTACTTC CASSPPGDNQETQYF
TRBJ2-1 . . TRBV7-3 TGTGCCAGCAGCTTCCCAGGACTAGAGCAGTTCTTC CASSFPGLEQFF
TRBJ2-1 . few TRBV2 TGTGCCAGCGGGAATTTTGAGCAGTTCTTC CASGNFEQFF
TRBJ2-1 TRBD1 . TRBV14 TGTGCCAGCAGCCAATTGGGGACAGGGGCTGACAATGAGCAGTTCTTC CASSQLGTGADNEQFF
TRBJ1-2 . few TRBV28 TGTGCCAGCAGTTTCGGGGGGCGATCTAACTATGGCTACACCTTC CASSFGGRSNYGYTF
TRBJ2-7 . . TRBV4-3 TGCGCCAGCAGCCAAGGTCTCAACGACTACGAGCAGTACTTC CASSQGLNDYEQYF
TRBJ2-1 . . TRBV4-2 TGTGCCAGCAGGTCAACTAGTCGCAATGAGCAGTTCTTC CASRSTSRNEQFF
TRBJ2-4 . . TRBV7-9 TGTGCCAGCAGCTTAGCCTACATGGGAGCCAAAAACATTCAGTACTTC CASSLAYMGAKNIQYF
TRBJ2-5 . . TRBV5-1 TGCGCCAGCAGTTCACCTTGGACAGAACAAGAGACCCAGTACTTC CASSSPWTEQETQYF
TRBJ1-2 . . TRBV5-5 TGTGCCAGCAGCTTCAGGCTGGGAAACTATGGCTACACCTTC CASSFRLGNYGYTF
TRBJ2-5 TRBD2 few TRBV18 TGTGCCAGCTCACCACGGCTAGCGGGGAGTCAAGAGACCCAGTACTTC CASSPRLAGSQETQYF
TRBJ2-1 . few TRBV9 TGTGCCAGCAGCGCCGACCCGATGCATGAGCAGTTCTTC CASSADPMHEQFF
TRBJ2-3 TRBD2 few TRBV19 TGTGCCAGTAACGGGGGAGGGGGCACAGATACGCAGTATTTT CASNGGGGTDTQYF
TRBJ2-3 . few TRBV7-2 TGTGCCAGCAGCTCTCATGGGCAGGGAACGCAGTATTTT CASSSHGQGTQYF
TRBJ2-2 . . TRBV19 TGTGCCAGTAGTATACCGGGGGTGTTAACCGGGGAGCTGTTTTTT CASSIPGVLTGELFF
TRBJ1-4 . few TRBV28 TGTGCCAGCAGGTCCCGAAGGACGGGGAATGAAAAACTGTTTTTT CASRSRRTGNEKLFF